This T cell receptor (beta chain) came from a study of T cells expressing NK-cell markers. TCRdb reanalyzed the 5' RACE reads and collapses them to one entry per CDR3 protein, without DNA. This sample's clone table lists 200,000 to 300,000 distinct CDR3 sequences. This CDR3 region has 13 residues. This receptor was identified in a woman aged 18 to 75 in good health. Input material: blood T cells: a sorted CD56 or NKG2C T cell subset, CD4+ or CD8+ T cells, or bulk PBMC T cells (not recorded which). The V and J genes are TRBV12-3 or TRBV12-4 and TRBJ2-7. The CDR3 sequence is CASSLAGSYEQYF.